Sequencing of this TCR beta chain was carried out in a study of shared clonotypes between healthy human individuals. Regarding the study as a whole: The expectation was that sequencing depth would affect clonotype sharing among donors. Sharing across four donors was highest in naive CD4 (roughly 5%) and lowest in memory CD8 (0.4%).

The protocol was immunoSEQ multiplex PCR, while the TCRdb copy is restricted to in-frame clones and leaves out a portion. The sample includes millions of clones, roughly 94% of them seen just once. With regard to this clone: Its target is unknown. The junction and the germline gene differ at one end; a read error may be behind it.

The CDR3 consists of 16 residues. Per the germline V gene, CDR1 is SSHAT and CDR2 is FNYEAQ (reference sequence). Input material: naive CD4+ T cells sorted from blood. The sample's subset: CD45RA+ positively selected. V usage is TRBV7-7 and J usage is TRBJ2-2, with 8 bases that match TRBD1. The source of this sequence is a man aged 18-30 years in good health. CDR3 sequence reads: CASSRVGQGNTGELFF. The CDR3 DNA is TGTGCTAGCAGCCGCGTCGGACAGGGGAACACCGGGGAGCTGTTTTTT. Drawing the rest from reference TRBV7-7 and TRBJ2-2, the complete variable domain is GAGVSQSPRYKVTKRGQDVTLRCDPISSHATLYWYQQALGQGPEFLTYFNYEAQPDKSGLPSDRFSAERPEGSISTLTIQRTEQRDSAMYRCASSRVGQGNTGELFFGEGSRLTVL.